Listed below are T cell receptor beta chains from one sample, sequenced in a study of blood T cell repertoires in COVID-19. TCRdb's copy holds only in-frame clones and misses some; the assay was immunoSEQ multiplex PCR. The sample carries approximately 290,000 clones, 80% to 95% recorded once. Sequenced: PBMCs or T cells enriched from blood (not recorded which). These receptors came from a young woman who had recovered from COVID-19. CDR3s include the opening cysteine and the closing phenylalanine or tryptophan. The D gene is left open where the match is weak. Size is stated for part of the rows, as once, few or many counts, or as a class when the clone is expanded.

j_call,d_call,v_call,clone_size,cdr3_aa,cdr3_nt
TRBJ2-2,.,TRBV30,once,CAWSEGHTGELFF,TGTGCCTGGAGTGAGGGGCACACCGGGGAGCTGTTTTTT
TRBJ2-5,.,TRBV19,.,CASSIRTAKETQYF,TGTGCCAGTAGTATCCGGACAGCCAAAGAGACCCAGTACTTC
TRBJ2-1,TRBD2,TRBV5-6,.,CASNKRTSEREQFF,TGTGCCAGCAACAAAAGGACTAGCGAGCGTGAGCAGTTCTTC
TRBJ2-7,TRBD1,TRBV15,.,CATSRDRMGQGLSYEQYF,TGTGCCACCAGCAGAGACCGAATGGGACAGGGCCTTTCCTACGAGCAGTACTTC
TRBJ1-5,TRBD1,TRBV2,.,CASSQDRTRQPQHF,TGTGCCAGCAGCCAGGACAGGACGCGTCAGCCCCAGCATTTT
TRBJ1-2,TRBD1,TRBV5-1,.,CASSLRQGPNYGYTF,TGCGCCAGCAGCTTGCGACAGGGCCCTAACTATGGCTACACCTTC
TRBJ1-5,.,TRBV3-1/TRBV3-2,.,CASSQDAAGWQPQHF,TGTGCCAGCAGCCAAGATGCGGCAGGGTGGCAGCCCCAGCATTTT
TRBJ2-3,.,TRBV19,.,CASSYRDSSLPTDTQYF,TGTGCCAGTAGTTACCGGGACTCCTCCCTACCCACAGATACGCAGTATTTT
TRBJ2-1,TRBD2,TRBV6-4,.,CASSEFWLADINEQFF,TGTGCCAGCAGTGAGTTTTGGCTAGCGGATATCAATGAGCAGTTCTTC
TRBJ1-1,.,TRBV4-2,.,CASSQGHTLMNTEAFF,TGTGCCAGCAGCCAAGGCCATACCCTAATGAACACTGAAGCTTTCTTT
TRBJ2-1,.,TRBV19,.,CASSLGSPYNEQFF,TGTGCCAGTAGTCTCGGGAGTCCTTACAATGAGCAGTTCTTC
TRBJ2-1,.,TRBV29-1,.,CSVGGGLSSYNEQFF,TGCAGCGTTGGAGGGGGATTGAGCTCCTACAATGAGCAGTTCTTC
TRBJ1-5,TRBD1,TRBV7-9,once,CASSLTGGLSNQPQHF,TGTGCCAGCAGCTTAACAGGGGGCTTAAGCAATCAGCCCCAGCATTTT
TRBJ2-5,TRBD2,TRBV6-5,few,CASSYRLAEQETQYF,TGTGCCAGCAGTTACCGACTAGCGGAACAAGAGACCCAGTACTTC
TRBJ1-1,.,TRBV29-1,.,CSVTGIWNTEAFF,TGCAGCGTTACAGGGATTTGGAACACTGAAGCTTTCTTT
TRBJ1-1,.,TRBV12-3/TRBV12-4,.,CASRLLRFEAFF,TGTGCCAGCAGGCTACTGAGGTTTGAAGCTTTCTTT
TRBJ2-3,TRBD2,TRBV3-1/TRBV3-2,.,CASSPSGVTDTQYF,TGTGCCAGCAGCCCTAGCGGGGTCACAGATACGCAGTATTTT
TRBJ2-3,.,TRBV13,.,CASSQGGLGATDTQYF,TGTGCCAGCAGCCAGGGGGGACTAGGAGCCACAGATACGCAGTATTTT
TRBJ2-7,.,TRBV2,.,CASSLRRGLIDEQYF,TGTGCCAGCAGTTTGAGGCGGGGGCTTATCGACGAGCAGTACTTC
TRBJ2-5,TRBD2,TRBV24-1,.,CATTMREPGETQYF,TGTGCCACCACCATGCGGGAGCCGGGAGAGACCCAGTACTTC
TRBJ2-6,TRBD1,TRBV3-1/TRBV3-2,.,CASSQDNRGSGANVLTF,TGTGCCAGCAGCCAAGACAACAGGGGCTCTGGGGCCAACGTCCTGACTTTC
TRBJ2-7,.,TRBV3-1/TRBV3-2,.,CASSQYEGVYEQYF,TGTGCCAGCAGCCAATATGAGGGGGTCTACGAGCAGTACTTC
TRBJ1-2,.,TRBV7-9,few,CASSLQGYGYTF,TGTGCCAGCAGCTTACAGGGCTATGGCTACACCTTC
TRBJ2-5,.,TRBV5-1,.,CASSAGQIEETQYF,TGCGCCAGCAGCGCGGGACAGATAGAAGAGACCCAGTACTTC
TRBJ1-2,TRBD1,TRBV7-2,.,CASSSSDRLAGYTF,TGTGCCAGCAGCTCTTCGGACAGGTTGGCAGGCTACACCTTC
TRBJ2-1,TRBD2,TRBV12-5,.,CASGLVGRTLAGVVNEQFF,TGTGCTAGTGGTTTGGTAGGCAGGACCTTAGCGGGAGTAGTAAATGAGCAGTTCTTC
TRBJ2-1,TRBD1,TRBV6-2/TRBV6-3,.,CASSYSSRGYNEQFF,TGTGCCAGCAGTTACTCCAGCAGGGGGTACAATGAGCAGTTCTTC
TRBJ2-5,.,TRBV9,.,CASSVPRETQYF,TGTGCCAGCAGCGTTCCGCGAGAGACCCAGTACTTC
TRBJ2-1,.,TRBV19,.,CASSVETGIYNEQFF,TGTGCCAGTAGTGTCGAGACGGGGATCTACAATGAGCAGTTCTTC
TRBJ2-2,TRBD2,TRBV12-3/TRBV12-4,.,CASKREDTGELFF,TGTGCCAGCAAGCGGGAGGATACCGGGGAGCTGTTTTTT
TRBJ1-3,TRBD1,TRBV2,.,CASRRQGTGNTIYF,TGTGCCAGCAGGCGACAGGGAACTGGAAACACCATATATTTT
TRBJ2-5,TRBD2,TRBV3-1/TRBV3-2,.,CASSQKSMGLAGETQYF,TGTGCCAGCAGCCAGAAGAGTATGGGACTAGCGGGAGAGACCCAGTACTTC
TRBJ1-6,.,TRBV7-2,.,CASSQTVGNSPLHF,TGTGCCAGCAGCCAAACTGTTGGTAATTCACCCCTCCACTTT
TRBJ1-2,TRBD1,TRBV9,.,CASSVARQGADYGYTF,TGTGCCAGCAGCGTAGCTCGCCAGGGGGCTGACTATGGCTACACCTTC
TRBJ2-3,TRBD2,TRBV9,.,CASSLSTSGRNTDTQYF,TGTGCCAGCAGTCTATCGACTAGCGGGCGTAACACAGATACGCAGTATTTT
TRBJ1-6,.,TRBV9,.,CASSDPSGVDSPLHF,TGTGCCAGCAGCGACCCCTCCGGGGTTGATTCACCCCTCCACTTT
TRBJ1-6,TRBD1,TRBV7-9,.,CASSADRGGVEYSPLHF,TGTGCCAGCAGCGCCGACAGGGGTGGGGTGGAATACTCACCCCTCCACTTT
TRBJ2-2,TRBD2,TRBV28,.,CASRAAGGVTGELFF,TGTGCCAGCAGAGCGGCCGGGGGGGTCACCGGGGAGCTGTTTTTT
TRBJ2-1,TRBD2,TRBV7-2,.,CASSLVAGVWNEQFF,TGTGCCAGCAGCTTAGTTGCGGGAGTATGGAATGAGCAGTTCTTC
TRBJ2-7,.,TRBV19,.,CASSPSRAHEQYF,TGTGCCAGTAGTCCTTCGAGGGCCCACGAGCAGTACTTC
TRBJ2-7,TRBD2,TRBV19,.,CASSTTGTSVGVEQYF,TGTGCCAGTAGTACCACCGGGACTAGCGTGGGGGTCGAGCAGTACTTC
TRBJ2-7,TRBD2,TRBV4-2,.,CASSQGLAGYEQYF,TGTGCCAGCAGCCAAGGACTAGCGGGATACGAGCAGTACTTC
TRBJ2-7,TRBD1,TRBV6-5,.,CASSRKPGQGGEQYF,TGTGCCAGCAGTCGCAAACCGGGACAGGGAGGCGAGCAGTACTTC
TRBJ1-3,.,TRBV4-3,.,CASSQESNSGNTIYF,TGCGCCAGCAGCCAAGAGTCAAACTCTGGAAACACCATATATTTT
TRBJ1-1,.,TRBV29-1,.,CSVATGTEAFF,TGCAGCGTCGCTACGGGCACTGAAGCTTTCTTT
TRBJ1-5,TRBD1,TRBV15,.,CATRETGGGNQPQHF,TGTGCCACCAGAGAAACAGGGGGTGGCAATCAGCCCCAGCATTTT
TRBJ1-5,.,TRBV6-5,.,CASRRGGANQPQHF,TGTGCCAGCAGGAGGGGGGGAGCCAATCAGCCCCAGCATTTT
TRBJ1-4,.,TRBV5-1,.,CASSLRGGGLIEKLFF,TGCGCCAGCAGCTTGAGGGGCGGGGGCCTTATCGAAAAACTGTTTTTT
TRBJ2-1,.,TRBV14,few,CASSQGGRDWSSHSYNEQFF,TGTGCCAGCAGCCAAGGTGGGCGGGACTGGTCATCCCACTCCTACAATGAGCAGTTCTTC
TRBJ2-1,TRBD2,TRBV27,.,CASSSLTSGRASDEQFF,TGTGCCAGCAGTTCCCTTACTAGCGGGAGGGCCTCGGATGAGCAGTTCTTC
TRBJ2-5,TRBD2,TRBV27,.,CASSLRRETKETQYF,TGTGCCAGCAGTTTGAGGCGGGAGACGAAGGAGACCCAGTACTTC
TRBJ2-2,TRBD2,TRBV28,few,CASSPQTSDFTGELFF,TGTGCCAGCAGTCCTCAGACTAGCGACTTCACCGGGGAGCTGTTTTTT